This passage covers 25 T cell receptor beta chains from one sample sequenced in a study of blood T cell repertoires in COVID-19. Profiled with immunoSEQ multiplex PCR; TCRdb holds only in-frame clones, not every one. The sample consists of about 320,000 clones, roughly 90% of them appearing once. Sequencing used peripheral blood. These receptors were taken from a man between 18 and 29 years old who had recovered from COVID-19.

This sequence joins TRBV9 and TRBJ2-7; 8 bases map to TRBD1. This CDR3 contains 15 residues. Germline CDR1 is SGDLS and CDR2 is YYNGEE. The junction had 8 bases not matched to a gene; V was cut back by 2 bases and J by 4 bases. The CDR3 DNA reads as TGTGCCAGCAGCGTCGAACCAGGGGGCAGATACGAGCAGTACTTC. Its protein is CASSVEPGGRYEQYF. Combining the CDR3 with reference TRBV9 and TRBJ2-7 gives the whole variable domain DSGVTQTPKHLITATGQRVTLRCSPRSGDLSVYWYQQSLDQGLQFLIQYYNGEERAKGNILERFSAQQFPDLHSELNLSSLELGDSALYFCASSVEPGGRYEQYFGPGTRLTVT.

The V call is TRBV4-1, the J call TRBJ1-1; no definite D call. The CDR3 is made up of 12 amino acids. V was shortened by 1 base and J by 7 bases, with 7 bases between the two germline ends. Germline CDR1 and CDR2: MGHRA and YSYEKL. The CDR3 protein is CASSQVGSEAFF. The CDR3 region has the DNA TGCGCCAGCAGCCAAGTGGGCAGTGAAGCTTTCTTT.

The chain uses TRBV7-2 and TRBJ1-6; D is uncertain. The germline V gene encodes CDR1 SGHTA and CDR2 FQGNSA. This CDR3 has 16 amino acids. With 4 bases removed from V and 1 base from J, the gap between germline ends came to 11 bases. The CDR3 nucleotides are TGTGCCAGCAGCTCCCACAGTACTTCCTATAATTCACCCCTCCACTTT. This codes for CASSSHSTSYNSPLHF.

The chain carries TRBV9 and TRBJ1-2; D may be TRBD1 (5 bases). Germline CDR1 SGDLS, CDR2 YYNGEE. The CDR3 is made up of 14 amino acids. The V end was cut by 0 bases, the J end by 6 bases, with 12 bases between. The CDR3 DNA sequence: TGTGCCAGCAGCGTAGTAACGACAGAAAATGGCTACACCTTC. This translates into CASSVVTTENGYTF.

The chain has TRBV27 and TRBJ2-1; possibly TRBD2 for D (6 bases). Germline lookup yields CDR1 MNHEY and CDR2 SMNVEV (reference sequence). The CDR3 has 14 residues. V shed 6 bases and J shed 5 bases, with 14 bases lying between them. For the CDR3, the DNA is TGTGCCAGCAGCGGGTCCCCGGGGGACAATGAGCAGTTCTTC. Encoded protein: CASSGSPGDNEQFF.

This clone has only one observation. V usage is TRBV7-2 and J usage is TRBJ1-2, with 12 bases that match TRBD1. CDR3 length: 17 amino acids. Trimming at V came to 5 bases and at J to 4 bases, leaving 11 bases not matched to a gene. CDR1 SGHTA and CDR2 FQGNSA come from the germline V gene. The CDR3 loop is CASSPSSGTGGFYGYTF. The DNA for the CDR3 is TGTGCCAGCAGCCCATCTTCCGGGACAGGGGGCTTCTATGGCTACACCTTC.

V usage is TRBV27 and J usage is TRBJ2-7; possibly TRBD1 for D (6 bases). This CDR3 contains 14 residues. CDR1 and CDR2 from the germline V gene are MNHEY and SMNVEV (reference sequence). Between the trimmed V and J ends, which lost 5 bases and 4 bases, there was a span of 15 bases. The CDR3 sequence is CASSQFRGWYEQYF. The DNA for the CDR3 is TGTGCCAGCAGTCAATTCAGGGGTTGGTACGAGCAGTACTTC.

The gene calls are TRBV7-6 and TRBJ2-2; 11 bases align to TRBD1. Trimming took 5 bases from V and 4 from J; bases not matched to a gene: 3. The CDR3 extends over 15 amino acids. Germline CDR1 and CDR2: SGHVS and FNYEAQ. CDR3 protein: CASSPGTGGTGELFF. DNA of the CDR3: TGTGCCAGCAGCCCAGGGACAGGGGGCACCGGGGAGCTGTTTTTT.

In nucleotides, the CDR3 is TGTGCCAGCTCACCACCAGACAGTACTGCAGATACGCAGTATTTT. Amino acid sequence: CASSPPDSTADTQYF. The chain couples TRBV18 to TRBJ2-3, with D possibly matching TRBD1 (5 bases). The CDR3 length is 15 residues. V gave up 0 bases and J gave up 4 bases, with 11 bases separating them. The germline gives CDR1 KGHSH, CDR2 LQKENI.

The chain recombines TRBV2 with TRBJ2-3; D perhaps matches TRBD1 (5 bases). CDR1 and CDR2 from the germline V gene are SNHLY and FYNNEI. CDR3 length: 16 amino acids. With 5 bases removed from V and 1 base from J, the gap between germline ends came to 16 bases. CDR3 protein: CASSQKGPFGTDTQYF. For the CDR3, the DNA is TGTGCCAGCAGTCAGAAGGGGCCTTTCGGCACAGATACGCAGTATTTT. The variable domain in full, with the rest retrieved from reference TRBV2 and TRBJ2-3, is EPEVTQTPSHQVTQMGQEVILRCVPISNHLYFYWYRQILGQKVEFLVSFYNNEISEKSEIFDDQFSVERPDGSNFTLKIRSTKLEDSAMYFCASSQKGPFGTDTQYFGPGTRLTVL.

The rearrangement uses TRBV7-5 and TRBJ2-6; TRBD1 is the table's D call, not checked against the DNA. TRBV7-5 is shown as a pseudogene. The CDR3 length is 20 residues. The DNA of the CDR3 is TGTGCCAGAAGCTCTAGACCCCCCGGGACAGGGGCGGCGGGGGCCAACGTCCTGACTTTC. It codes for CARSSRPPGTGAAGANVLTF.

The chain is built from TRBV12-3 or TRBV12-4 and TRBJ1-2, with a tentative D call TRBD1 (5 bases). The length of the CDR3 is 13 residues. V shed 3 bases and J shed 8 bases, with 13 bases lying between them. This chain's CDR3 is CASSLGQAGGYTF. As DNA, the CDR3 is TGTGCCAGCAGTTTGGGGCAGGCCGGGGGCTACACCTTC.

The chain links TRBV27 to TRBJ2-7; 7 nucleotides match TRBD2. CDR1 and CDR2 from the germline V gene are MNHEY and SMNVEV (reference sequence). Trimming at V came to 6 bases and at J to 3 bases, leaving 11 bases not matched to a gene. CDR3 size: 15 residues. CDR3: CASRASGGAGYEQYF. CDR3 coding DNA: TGTGCCAGCAGAGCTAGCGGAGGGGCTGGCTACGAGCAGTACTTC.

This sequence joins TRBV11-2 and TRBJ1-2; D not certain. Germline CDR1 and CDR2: SGHAT and FQNNGV. The CDR3 is 14 amino acids. V was trimmed by 2 bases and J by 3 bases, leaving 10 bases between them. The CDR3 spells CASSLPGEDYGYTF. The DNA for the CDR3 is TGTGCCAGCAGCTTACCGGGTGAGGACTATGGCTACACCTTC.

The table lists this clone with a count of one. The gene calls are TRBV28 and TRBJ1-2; a weak D match, TRBD1 (6 bases). V was pared by 4 bases and J by 7 bases, with 13 bases between. Germline lookup yields CDR1 MDHEN and CDR2 SYDVKM. This CDR3 contains 13 residues. In DNA, the CDR3 is TGTGCCAGCAGTTCCCCACAGGGACGTGGCTACACCTTC. Translated, it gives CASSSPQGRGYTF.

CDR3 loop: CAIRDRGDTQYF. As DNA, the CDR3 is TGTGCCATCAGGGACAGGGGAGATACGCAGTATTTT. V gene TRBV10-3 combines with J gene TRBJ2-3; 9 bases agree with TRBD1. Trimming at V came to 6 bases and at J to 5 bases, leaving 0 bases not matched to a gene. This CDR3 spans 12 amino acids. Germline CDR1 is ENHRY and CDR2 is SYGVKD.

This clone was counted ten times or more. The V and J genes are TRBV7-9 and TRBJ1-4, with 8 bases that match TRBD1. This CDR3 has 16 amino acids. Trimming removed 5 bases from V and 3 bases from J; junction bases left unmatched: 8. Germline CDR1 reads SEHNR; CDR2 reads FQNEAQ (reference sequence). The DNA of the CDR3 is TGTGCCAGCAGCACCGCAGGGGGCAAGTCTAATGAAAAACTGTTTTTT. Its translation: CASSTAGGKSNEKLFF.

The chain combines TRBV24-1 with TRBJ2-7; 10 nucleotides match TRBD1. After removal of 0 bases from V and 3 bases from J, the junction contained 4 bases not matched to a gene. The CDR3 extends over 16 amino acids. Germline lookup yields CDR1 KGHDR and CDR2 SFDVKD. The chain's CDR3 is CATSDLDRGPLYEQYF. CDR3 in DNA: TGTGCCACCAGTGATTTGGACAGGGGGCCCCTCTACGAGCAGTACTTC.

The J gene is TRBJ2-7, the V gene TRBV11-2; 7 bases match TRBD2. Germline V gene sequence: CDR1 SGHAT, CDR2 FQNNGV. The CDR3 extends over 16 amino acids. The junction had 15 bases not matched to a gene; V was cut back by 5 bases and J by 5 bases. CDR3 protein: CASSQRMSGNVDEQYF. The CDR3, as DNA: TGTGCCAGCAGCCAACGGATGAGCGGGAATGTCGACGAGCAGTACTTC.

DNA of the CDR3: TGTGCCAGTTTACAGGGCACTGAAGCTTTCTTT. Translated, it gives CASLQGTEAFF. The chain is built from TRBV12-3 or TRBV12-4 and TRBJ1-1; D is possibly TRBD1 (6 bases). CDR3 length: 11 residues. V lost 9 bases to trimming and J lost 4 bases, with 9 bases between them.

The chain links TRBV28 to TRBJ2-2; perhaps TRBD2 as D (7 bases). V was cut by 7 bases and J by 6 bases, with 15 bases left in between. Germline lookup yields CDR1 MDHEN and CDR2 SYDVKM. This CDR3 contains 14 residues. This CDR3 reads CASNAGGRSGELFF. The DNA for the CDR3 is TGTGCCAGCAATGCCGGGGGGCGGTCCGGGGAGCTGTTTTTT. Full variable domain (rest looked up from reference TRBV28 and TRBJ2-2): DVKVTQSSRYLVKRTGEKVFLECVQDMDHENMFWYRQDPGLGLRLIYFSYDVKMKEKGDIPEGYSVSREKKERFSLILESASTNQTSMYLCASNAGGRSGELFFGEGSRLTVL.

J is TRBJ2-3 and V is TRBV7-9; 7 positions match TRBD1. The CDR3 totals 14 residues. J lost 2 bases, V lost 3 bases, and 2 bases had no gene match. Germline-derived CDR1 and CDR2 are SEHNR and FQNEAQ (reference sequence). CDR3 in DNA: TGTGCCAGCAGCTTGACAGGGCACACAGATACGCAGTATTTT. Amino acid sequence: CASSLTGHTDTQYF.

The V and J genes are TRBV5-6 and TRBJ1-4; perhaps TRBD1 as D (5 bases). The V end was cut by 0 bases, the J end by 4 bases, with 7 bases between. The germline V gene encodes CDR1 SGHDT and CDR2 YYEEEE. The CDR3 is 14 residues long. This CDR3 is CASSLVGDNEKLFF. The CDR3 nucleotides read TGTGCCAGCAGCTTGGTAGGGGATAATGAAAAACTGTTTTTT.

CDR3: CASSYSWTKDQPQHF. The CDR3 nucleotides read TGTGCCAGCAGTTACTCGTGGACAAAGGATCAGCCCCAGCATTTT. The chain uses TRBV6-5 and TRBJ1-5; a possible D gene is TRBD1 (5 bases). CDR3 length: 15 amino acids. Trimming removed 0 bases from V and 5 bases from J, with 11 bases in between. Germline assignment: CDR1 MNHEY and CDR2 SVGAGI.

V is TRBV6-2 or TRBV6-3 and J is TRBJ2-7; 7 bases agree with TRBD1. The CDR3 totals 15 residues. CDR1 is MNHEY and CDR2 is SVGEGT in the germline V gene. The trim removed 2 bases at V and 3 bases at J, leaving 7 bases unmatched. CDR3 DNA sequence: TGTGCCAGCAGTTACGGCGGACAGGAGATCTACGAGCAGTACTTC. The encoded protein is CASSYGGQEIYEQYF.